Sequencing of this T cell receptor (beta chain) was carried out in a study of T cell repertoires in cytomegalovirus infection. TCRdb itself ran the reads through MiXCR, one entry per CDR3 protein. The sample records some 500,000 distinct CDR3 sequences, about 33% being singletons. CDR3 length equals 15 residues. The germline V gene has CDR1 SGHAT and CDR2 FQDESV (reference sequence). Deletions cut 0 bases from V and 2 bases from J, with 9 bases between. This clonotype has only a few counts. Its antigen is undetermined. This clonotype originated in a human donor in good health (CMV status not recorded). Some clones in this sample may be carry-over from other donors' samples. The material sequenced was cultured PBMCs, taken from culture after CMV antigen stimulation. V and J are TRBV11-1 and TRBJ2-3; a possible D gene is TRBD2 (6 bases). Written as DNA, the CDR3 is TGTGCCAGCAGCTTAGCCCGGCGGGACACAGATACGCAGTATTTT. Translated, it gives CASSLARRDTDTQYF.